Each of the 26 T cell receptor beta chains below was sequenced from the same sample in a study of cytomegalovirus exposure and HLA in healthy donors. Use of 60 Vbeta and 13 Jbeta primers characterized the PCR. The data were produced by immunoSEQ multiplex PCR, yet TCRdb's version contains in-frame clones alone and is incomplete. The sample records some 120,000 clones, more than 70% being singletons. Sample: PBMCs. Every receptor here comes from a middle-aged man in good health and CMV-seronegative.

Concerning this clone: Other DNA sequences in this specimen translate into the identical CDR3. This chain joins TRBV28 and TRBJ1-5, with unresolved D. Germline V lookup: CDR1 MDHEN, CDR2 SYDVKM. The CDR3 covers 14 residues. The V and J ends lost 2 bases and 3 bases respectively, with 8 bases between them. CDR3 nucleotides: TGTGCCAGCAGTTTAAGGAGGGACAATCAGCCCCAGCATTTT. This sequence encodes CASSLRRDNQPQHF.

The J gene is TRBJ2-7, the V gene TRBV5-1, with 7 bases that match TRBD2. Trimming at V came to 1 base and at J to 0 bases, leaving 1 base not matched to a gene. The CDR3 spans 14 residues. Germline V CDR1 and CDR2: SGHRS, YFSETQ. CDR3 residues: CASSLSGDSYEQYF. For the CDR3, the DNA is TGCGCCAGCAGCTTGAGCGGGGACTCCTACGAGCAGTACTTC.

The CDR3 DNA reads TGTGCCGTTCGACTAAGGGAGTACAATGAGCAGTTCTTC. Encoded protein: CAVRLREYNEQFF. The chain uses TRBV6-5 and TRBJ2-1; D may be TRBD2 (5 bases). The V end lost 11 bases, the J end lost 4 bases, and 15 bases lay between the germline ends. Germline loops: CDR1 MNHEY, CDR2 SVGAGI. This CDR3 contains 13 residues.

The rearrangement links TRBV9 to TRBJ1-3; D possibly corresponds to TRBD1 (6 bases). CDR1 SGDLS and CDR2 YYNGEE come from the germline V gene. The CDR3 is made up of 15 amino acids. The germline V and J ends were trimmed by 1 base and 4 bases, with 12 bases remaining between them. The chain's CDR3 is CASSVSGAEGNTIYF. CDR3 DNA: TGTGCCAGCAGCGTATCAGGGGCGGAGGGAAACACCATATATTTT.

In its sample, this clone was seen a few times. This chain joins TRBV30 and TRBJ2-1; 9 nucleotides align to TRBD1. CDR1 and CDR2 from the germline V gene are GTSNPN and SVGIG (reference sequence). Trimming removed 0 bases from V and 7 bases from J; junction bases left unmatched: 7. The CDR3 length is 15 residues. The CDR3 region has the DNA TGTGCCTGGAGTGTACTCGGGACAGGGATGAATGAGCAGTTCTTC. It translates to CAWSVLGTGMNEQFF. The variable domain in full, completed from reference TRBV30 and TRBJ2-1, reads SQTIHQWPATLVQPVGSPLSLECTVEGTSNPNLYWYRQAAGRGLQLLFYSVGIGQISSEVPQNLSASRPQDRQFILSSKKLLLSDSGFYLCAWSVLGTGMNEQFFGPGTRLTVL.

The chain's CDR3 is CASSGRDFNEQFF. In DNA form, the CDR3 reads TGTGCCAGCAGCGGGCGGGACTTCAATGAGCAGTTCTTC. V gene TRBV7-3 combines with J gene TRBJ2-1; possible D gene TRBD2, 6 bases. The V gene lost 5 bases and the J gene lost 6 bases, with 11 bases spanning the gap. Germline-derived CDR1 and CDR2 are SGHTA and FQGTGA. This CDR3 is built from 13 residues. Complete variable domain (other parts from reference TRBV7-3 and TRBJ2-1): GAGVSQTPSNKVTEKGKYVELRCDPISGHTALYWYRQSLGQGPEFLIYFQGTGAADDSGLPNDRFFAVRPEGSVSTLKIQRTERGDSAVYLCASSGRDFNEQFFGPGTRLTVL.

This clone has more than one count but fewer than ten. This chain uses TRBV6-5 with TRBJ1-3; 7 bases map to TRBD1. CDR1 and CDR2 (germline): MNHEY, SVGAGI. CDR3 length: 16 amino acids. The ends lost 2 bases at V and 4 bases at J; junction bases unmatched: 8. CDR3 nucleotide sequence: TGTGCCAGCAGTTACACCCTAGGGGGCAGAGGAAACACCATATATTTT. Translation gives CASSYTLGGRGNTIYF.

V gene TRBV4-1 combines with J gene TRBJ2-5; 9 bases fit TRBD2. CDR1 is MGHRA and CDR2 is YSYEKL in the germline V gene. The ends lost 4 bases at V and 1 base at J; junction bases unmatched: 4. This CDR3 has 15 residues. The CDR3 region has the DNA TGCGCCAGCAGCCTGTTACTAGCGGGCCAAGAGACCCAGTACTTC. It specifies CASSLLLAGQETQYF.

The rearrangement uses TRBV11-2 and TRBJ2-7; 9 bases align to TRBD1. The CDR3 runs to 15 residues. CDR1 SGHAT and CDR2 FQNNGV come from the germline V gene. After removal of 1 base from V and 6 bases from J, the junction contained 7 bases not matched to a gene. The CDR3 loop is CASSLVSGQGSEQYF. The CDR3 DNA reads TGTGCCAGCAGCTTAGTATCGGGACAGGGAAGCGAGCAGTACTTC.

The V call is TRBV4-3, the J call TRBJ2-5, with 9 bases identical to TRBD1. CDR1 and CDR2 (germline): LGHNA, YSLEER. With 4 bases clipped from V and 5 bases from J, the junction kept 11 bases outside the gene matches. CDR3 size: 16 residues. The CDR3 here is CASSPRYRGLDETQYF. DNA of the CDR3: TGCGCCAGCAGCCCAAGATACAGGGGGCTTGACGAGACCCAGTACTTC.

The V and J genes are TRBV9 and TRBJ2-7; TRBD2 matches 7 bases. Trimming took 4 bases from V and 7 from J; bases not matched to a gene: 17. The CDR3 sequence is 16 residues long. Germline lookup yields CDR1 SGDLS and CDR2 YYNGEE. CDR3 region: CASSPWEGRAAEEQYF. CDR3 DNA: TGTGCCAGCAGCCCGTGGGAGGGGAGGGCCGCGGAAGAGCAGTACTTC.

This clone was seen a few times. The chain couples TRBV14 to TRBJ2-1, with 7 nucleotides matching TRBD2. This CDR3 region has 13 residues. Trimming took 7 bases from V and 8 from J; bases not matched to a gene: 8. Per germline, CDR1 SGHDN and CDR2 FVKESK. CDR3 in amino acids: CASNNRLADEQFF. For the CDR3, the DNA is TGTGCCAGCAACAATAGACTAGCCGATGAGCAGTTCTTC.

V is TRBV5-1 and J is TRBJ2-1; D might be TRBD1 (6 bases). In germline, CDR1 is SGHRS, CDR2 YFSETQ. The CDR3 is 16 residues long. Trimming stripped 7 bases from V and 3 bases from J, with 20 bases between. The CDR3 DNA is TGCGCCAGCGTACCGGGGCAGGGGATTAGCTACAATGAGCAGTTCTTC. Its protein product is CASVPGQGISYNEQFF.

This clone was counted a single time. The chain carries TRBV28 and TRBJ2-5; TRBD2 matches at 9 bases. CDR1 and CDR2 (germline): MDHEN, SYDVKM. Trimming cost V 1 base and J 4 bases; bases outside gene matches: 10. CDR3 length: 17 residues. CDR3 residues: CASSLSVPSGIGETQYF. CDR3 nucleotides: TGTGCCAGCAGTTTATCGGTGCCTAGCGGGATAGGAGAGACCCAGTACTTC.

There are a few counts of this clone. The gene calls are TRBV6-1 and TRBJ1-6; D not resolved. CDR1 MNHNS and CDR2 SASEGT come from the germline V gene. This CDR3 contains 11 residues. The V end lost 4 bases, the J end lost 11 bases, and 6 bases lay between the germline ends. The CDR3 DNA sequence: TGTGCCAGCAGTGCAGGAACACCCCTCCACTTT. It yields the protein CASSAGTPLHF.

The V call is TRBV5-1, the J call TRBJ1-1; D gene unclear. The germline V gene has CDR1 SGHRS and CDR2 YFSETQ. V lost 1 base, J lost 4 bases, and 17 bases lay in between. This CDR3 region has 16 residues. The CDR3, as DNA: TGCGCCAGCAGCTTGCGGGTAGCGGGAATAAGCACTGAAGCTTTCTTT. Translated: CASSLRVAGISTEAFF.

V is TRBV28 and J is TRBJ1-2, with D perhaps matching TRBD1 (5 bases). CDR3 size: 14 residues. The germline V gene encodes CDR1 MDHEN and CDR2 SYDVKM. The V end was cut by 5 bases, the J end by 7 bases, with 17 bases between. The CDR3 sequence: CASSPPGRALGYTF. The CDR3 coding sequence is TGTGCCAGCAGTCCCCCGGGCAGGGCGCTTGGCTACACCTTC.

This clone showed up just a few times. This chain connects TRBV10-3 to TRBJ2-3; D is perhaps TRBD1 (6 bases). V was cut by 6 bases and J by 2 bases, with 15 bases left in between. The CDR3 extends over 15 amino acids. The germline V gene encodes CDR1 ENHRY and CDR2 SYGVKD. The chain's CDR3 is CAIRPGQPTTDTQYF. The CDR3 DNA follows: TGTGCCATCAGGCCGGGACAACCTACCACAGATACGCAGTATTTT.

The chain carries TRBV19 and TRBJ2-7; D is possibly TRBD1 (5 bases). V shed 4 bases and J shed 2 bases, with 9 bases lying between them. Germline CDR1 reads LNHDA; CDR2 reads SQIVND (reference sequence). This CDR3 comprises 13 residues. The CDR3 here is CASSRGGPYEQYF. DNA for the CDR3: TGTGCCAGTAGTAGGGGCGGTCCCTACGAGCAGTACTTC.

The rearrangement uses TRBV9 and TRBJ2-2, with no clear D. CDR1 SGDLS and CDR2 YYNGEE come from the germline V gene. V was clipped by 3 bases and J by 4 bases, with 10 bases between them. The CDR3 sequence is 14 residues long. This CDR3 reads CASSAPIATGELFF. CDR3 DNA: TGTGCCAGCAGCGCCCCAATAGCCACCGGGGAGCTGTTTTTT.

CDR3 nucleotide sequence: TGTGCCAGCAAGGGAGGGACGGCTGCCAATGAGCAGTTCTTC. Its protein is CASKGGTAANEQFF. This chain joins TRBV9 and TRBJ2-1; 7 bases fit TRBD2. From germline, CDR1 is SGDLS and CDR2 YYNGEE. This CDR3 region has 14 residues. The J segment lost 6 bases and the V segment lost 6 bases, leaving 9 bases of the junction unmatched.

V gene TRBV27 combines with J gene TRBJ1-1, with 7 bases lining up with TRBD1. The CDR3 length is 15 residues. V trimming: 10 bases; J trimming: 4 bases; junction bases outside the gene matches: 15. Germline V CDR1 and CDR2: MNHEY, SMNVEV (reference sequence). The CDR3 spells CATRRTGMDGTEAFF. The CDR3 DNA follows: TGTGCCACTCGACGGACAGGAATGGATGGCACTGAAGCTTTCTTT.

The chain couples TRBV4-2 to TRBJ2-7, with D possibly matching TRBD1 (5 bases). V was trimmed by 4 bases and J by 1 base, leaving 14 bases between them. This CDR3 has 15 amino acids. Germline V gene lookup returns CDR1 LGHNA and CDR2 YNFKEQ. The CDR3 DNA reads TGTGCCAGCAGCCGAGAAAGAGGACAATCCTACGAGCAGTACTTC. Translating gives CASSRERGQSYEQYF.

This clone was seen a few times. The chain is built from TRBV18 and TRBJ1-4; possibly TRBD1 for D (6 bases). The V end was cut by 3 bases, the J end by 3 bases, with 11 bases between. From germline, CDR1 is KGHSH and CDR2 LQKENI. The CDR3 length is 15 residues. The CDR3 region is CASSPKQGSNEKLFF. CDR3 in DNA: TGTGCCAGCTCACCTAAACAGGGTTCTAATGAAAAACTGTTTTTT.

The rearrangement uses TRBV28 and TRBJ2-3; unclear D gene. Trimming stripped 3 bases from V and 0 bases from J, with 10 bases between. CDR1 is MDHEN and CDR2 is SYDVKM in the germline V gene. CDR3 length equals 15 residues. The CDR3 region is CASSFPVASTDTQYF. As DNA, the CDR3 is TGTGCCAGCAGTTTCCCAGTTGCTAGCACAGATACGCAGTATTTT.

This clone is a singleton in its sample. The chain links TRBV9 to TRBJ1-4; 7 bases are a match to TRBD1. The CDR3 loop spans 15 amino acids. J was trimmed by 7 bases and V by 3 bases; bases with no gene match: 9. Germline CDR1 reads SGDLS; CDR2 reads YYNGEE. The CDR3 sequence is CASSAYEGAGEKLFF. CDR3 sequence (DNA): TGTGCCAGCAGCGCCTATGAGGGGGCGGGTGAAAAACTGTTTTTT.